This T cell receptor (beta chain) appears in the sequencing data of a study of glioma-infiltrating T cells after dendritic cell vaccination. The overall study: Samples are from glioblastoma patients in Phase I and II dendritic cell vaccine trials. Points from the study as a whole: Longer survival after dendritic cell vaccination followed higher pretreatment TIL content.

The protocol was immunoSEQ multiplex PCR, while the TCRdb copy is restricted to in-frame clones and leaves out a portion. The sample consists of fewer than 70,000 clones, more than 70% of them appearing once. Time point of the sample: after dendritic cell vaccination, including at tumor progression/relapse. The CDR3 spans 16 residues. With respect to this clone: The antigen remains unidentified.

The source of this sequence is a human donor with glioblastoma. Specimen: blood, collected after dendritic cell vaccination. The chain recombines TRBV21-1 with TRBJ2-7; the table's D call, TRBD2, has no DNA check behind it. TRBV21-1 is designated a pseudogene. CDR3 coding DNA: TGTGCCAGCAGCAAAGGGAGCGGGGTGAGCTCCTACGAGCAGTACTTC. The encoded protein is CASSKGSGVSSYEQYF.